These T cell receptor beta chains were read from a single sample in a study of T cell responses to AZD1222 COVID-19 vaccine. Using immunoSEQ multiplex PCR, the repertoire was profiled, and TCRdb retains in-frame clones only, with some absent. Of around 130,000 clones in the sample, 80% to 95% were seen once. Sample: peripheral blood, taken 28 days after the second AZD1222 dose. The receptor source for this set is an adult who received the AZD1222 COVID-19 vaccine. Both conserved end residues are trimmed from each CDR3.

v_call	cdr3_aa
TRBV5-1	ASSPGHKNTGELF
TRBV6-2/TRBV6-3	ASSYSGYNTEAF
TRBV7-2	ASQLAGVRTDTQY
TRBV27	ASSYGPGQGVGEQY
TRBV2	ASIGGAGQETQY
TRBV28	ASTSPRTGSYEQY
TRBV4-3	ASSQDGTVTYGYT
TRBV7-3	ASSPQGETSVDTQY
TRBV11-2	ASSLGRYNEQF
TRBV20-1	SADGDTEAF
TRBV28	ASSSPEALDGGNGYT